This TCR beta chain was captured in a study of vaccination and CD4 T cells after COVID-19. As for the study in general: Participants received two doses of either BNT162b2 or mRNA-1273 vaccine. A CEFX pool, an HIV-1 Nef pool, or no peptide went to control cultures.

Treatment defined: 10-day PBMC culture with coronavirus spike peptide pools or control peptides (ViraFEST assay). ViraFEST stimulated the growth of antigen-specific T cells using peptide pools and subsequently profiled their TCRs by sequencing. As concerns this clonotype: Its specificity is not known.

Researchers used the Oncomine TCR Beta short-read assay to sequence DNA from cultured CD4+ T cells. Via MiXCR, TCRdb re-called the PCR reads, giving one row per CDR3 protein. The sample yields about 25,000 distinct CDR3 sequences, about 40% seen once. CDR1 and CDR2 from the germline V gene are MNHEY and SVGAGI. CDR3 size: 15 residues. Trimming removed 0 bases from V and 6 bases from J; junction bases left unmatched: 7. The receptor was isolated from a human donor who had recovered from COVID-19. Sequencing input: CD4+ T cells from blood, cultured in vitro. The chain couples TRBV6-5 to TRBJ2-7, with 8 nucleotides matching TRBD1. The DNA of the CDR3 is TGTGCCAGCAGTTACTCGAGTACAGGGGGACTCGAGCAGTACTTC. This codes for CASSYSSTGGLEQYF.